The TCR beta chain described here comes from a study of blood T cells in healthy people across ages. Per individual sample, total RNA of at least 5 micrograms was extracted. This CDR3 region has 15 residues. In germline, CDR1 is MGHRA, CDR2 YSYEKL. In the case of this clonotype: The antigen is unknown.

Sample-barcoded 5' priming and a J-beta primer mix drove a second PCR of about 6 to 12 cycles. MiXCR was run by TCRdb on the 5' RACE reads, yielding one entry per CDR3 protein. The sample consists of roughly 2 million distinct CDR3 sequences, around 50% of them appearing once. Study results and caveats: A roughly linear fall in TCR beta diversity per million T cells was seen with increasing age.

Input material: blood. This receptor was obtained from a woman aged 40 to 50 in good health. The V call is TRBV4-1, the J call TRBJ2-7; TRBD1 matches at 7 bases. The J call may be faulty, since TRBJ2-5 better matches the DNA end. The CDR3 spells CASSQAGTAKETQYF. Here the CDR3 DNA reads TGCGCCAGCAGCCAGGCCGGGACAGCTAAAGAGACCCAGTACTTC.